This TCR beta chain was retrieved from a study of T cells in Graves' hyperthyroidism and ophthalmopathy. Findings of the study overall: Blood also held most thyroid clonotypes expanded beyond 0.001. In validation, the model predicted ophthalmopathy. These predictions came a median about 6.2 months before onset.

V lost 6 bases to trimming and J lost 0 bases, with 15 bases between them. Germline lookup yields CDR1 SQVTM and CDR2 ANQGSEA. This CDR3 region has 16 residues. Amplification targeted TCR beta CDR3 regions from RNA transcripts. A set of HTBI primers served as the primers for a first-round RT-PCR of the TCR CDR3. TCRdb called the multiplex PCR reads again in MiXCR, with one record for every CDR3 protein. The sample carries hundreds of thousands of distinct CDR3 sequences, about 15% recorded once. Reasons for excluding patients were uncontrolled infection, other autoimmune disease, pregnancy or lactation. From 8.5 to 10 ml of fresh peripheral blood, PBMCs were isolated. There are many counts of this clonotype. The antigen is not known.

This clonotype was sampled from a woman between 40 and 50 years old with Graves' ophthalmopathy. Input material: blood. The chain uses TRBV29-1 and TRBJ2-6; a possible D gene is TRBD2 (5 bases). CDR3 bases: TGCAGCGTCGTAGGACTCATAATCTCTGGGGCCAACGTCCTGACTTTC. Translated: CSVVGLIISGANVLTF.